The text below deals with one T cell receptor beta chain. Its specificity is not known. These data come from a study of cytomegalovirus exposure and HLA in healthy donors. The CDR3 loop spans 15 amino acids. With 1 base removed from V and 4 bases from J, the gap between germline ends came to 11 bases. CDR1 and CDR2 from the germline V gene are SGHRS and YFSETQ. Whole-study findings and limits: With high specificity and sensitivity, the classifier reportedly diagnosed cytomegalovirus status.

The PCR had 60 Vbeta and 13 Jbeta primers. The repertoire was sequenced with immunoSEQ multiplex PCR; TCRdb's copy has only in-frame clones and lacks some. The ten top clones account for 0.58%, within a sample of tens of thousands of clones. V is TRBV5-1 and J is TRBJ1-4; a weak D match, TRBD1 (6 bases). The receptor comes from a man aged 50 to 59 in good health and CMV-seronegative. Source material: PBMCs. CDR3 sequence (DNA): TGCGCCAGCAGCTTGAGGGGGGGCCGTAATGAAAAACTGTTTTTT. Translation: CASSLRGGRNEKLFF.